This TCR beta chain is drawn from a study of long-term antiretroviral therapy in people with HIV (dated by TCRdb to 2022 to 2024). For the wider study: The earliest samples were collected approximately a decade before the 2015 WHO recommendation for immediate ART, a period when ART was typically delayed until CD4 counts fell. A retrospective serial study tested whether ART initiation and durable HIV suppression were associated with changes in peripheral blood TRB repertoire composition and diversity. The cohort contributed 150 to 200 cryopreserved PBMC samples from fewer than 35 adults with confirmed HIV infection, collected serially over a mean of approximately six years (range 1-12). About two fifths of the roughly 30 participants with HIV were female. No cross-contamination during QIAcube processing turned up in test extractions that ran a monoclonal T-cell line alongside approximately 35 polyclonal samples.

This clone was counted only a few times. This clone's antigen is unknown. The input lacks base qualities; no much larger clone sits a single base away. Participants were included only if at least one PBMC sample before ART initiation and at least two post-ART samples were available. Every participant with HIV received treatment in the United States of America. Before DNA extraction, cryopreserved samples of roughly 1-10 million PBMC were thawed and washed. At the time of the earliest PBMC sample, participants with HIV were aged between 23 and 54 years. Per participant, PBMC samples came from 1-4 timepoints prior to ART initiation and 2-8 timepoints following ART initiation, for a median of 7 samples. Serial HIV viral load, CD4+ T-cell count, ART history and demographic data were obtained for every participant. Using a Qiagen kit on a QIAcube, genomic DNA was extracted from unsorted PBMC, with samples processed in batches of 12.

The research as a whole found: Expanded TRB clones identified before ART initiation dominated the repertoire across all time points, though the dominance fluctuated and decreased in many PLHIV after ART. HIV repertoires had narrower CDR3 length ranges than controls, and the network structure suggested an antigen-experienced repertoire that shifted only slightly toward naive after ART. Starting ART was linked to a significant rise in TRB diversity, yet even with long-term ART the diversity remained significantly lower than in transplant donor controls. Since PBMC availability was limited, sequencing covered only the TCR beta chain, with no alpha chain pairing. Inferences about post-ART repertoire changes are limited because no data were available on ART adherence, viral resistance or therapy changes. Because pre-ART samples had limited cell numbers, unsorted PBMC were profiled rather than sorted CD4+ and CD8+ T cells. The samples span the years 2004 to 2017, and the ART regimens used at that time may not be as effective as current regimens.

The immunoSEQ hsTCRB v3.0 assay was used at survey level resolution for TRB variable region sequencing. The target sequencing depth for TRB was roughly 35,000-55,000 T-cell genomes per sample. An Illumina MiSeq with a v3 150-cycle kit was used to sequence the pooled TRB libraries. In the source study's methods: Repertoire analysis was run in R within a reproducible Nextflow workflow that covered QC, data transformation and analysis. LymphoSeq2, an R package for exploring AIRR-Seq data, was used to implement the custom analyses. Several samples that produced fewer than 5000 total TRB sequences were removed, so fewer than 200 HIV repertoires were analyzed. Of the 188 retained HIV repertoires, almost 60 were collected before and roughly 130 after ART initiation. Repertoires were downsampled to 5000 TRB nucleotide sequences, with summary statistics averaged over 100 downsampling iterations. Only TRB sequences with CDR3 regions of at least seven amino acids were retained for analysis. A Shannon entropy-derived clonality score and the Gini coefficient were used to measure diversity. In the repertoire networks, any two of the top 5000 CDR3 amino acid sequences were linked whenever the two sequences differed by an edit distance of one. GLIPH2 predicted antigen specificity groups and MHC restriction for TRB CDR3 amino acid sequences. CDR3 amino acid sequences were matched against VDJdb and McPAS-TCR to flag known CMV, EBV, HIV or tissue antigen associations. Pre-ART, post-ART and control groups were compared with Wilcoxon signed-rank tests and Holm-Bonferroni correction. In its TCRdb copy, this immuneACCESS table keeps in-frame sequences only and misses some clones. Where compared with another copy, unresolved V genes explain less than half of these, and the others have no known cause. D and trimming come from the DNA, and the V and J calls and clone size come from that table. Counted in this sample were 15,000 to 20,000 clones; 80% of them appeared once. 4.5% of the sample belongs to the ten largest clones.

The sequence derives from a man younger than 35 with HIV. This material consisted of unsorted PBMCs, taken 0.1 years before starting antiretroviral therapy.

The nucleotide sequence is given as TGCGCCAGCAGCTGGCGGGGCGGAAACCAAGAGACCCAGTACTTC. It specifies CASSWRGGNQETQYF. This receptor chain uses TRBV5-1 and TRBJ2-5; the D gene is perhaps TRBD2, from 6 matching bases. CDR1 and CDR2 are read off the germline V gene as SGHRS and YFSETQ. The CDR3 measures 15 amino acids from cysteine to phenylalanine. Solely the CDR3 DNA is kept, with 45 bases framed from the first base. V loses 3 bases, J loses 0 bases, and the germline ends lie 12 bases apart.